This is a list of T cell receptor beta chains from one sample in a study of T cell changes during pregnancy in multiple sclerosis. Method: immunoSEQ multiplex PCR; TCRdb's copy keeps in-frame clones and lacks some. The sample shows around 45,000 clones, approximately 91% of them seen only once. Sample: CD4+ T cells from peripheral blood mononuclear cells, taken before pregnancy. These receptors all come from a female donor with multiple sclerosis, enrolled in a pregnancy study. Both conserved end residues are part of each CDR3.

>TRBJ2-5|TRBV6-5
CASRAIETQYF
>TRBJ1-1|TRBV2
CASSPREYTEAFF
>TRBJ2-3|TRBV7-9
CASKATSTDTQYF
>TRBJ1-5|TRBV6-6
CASSPGGSNQPQHF
>TRBJ2-3|TRBV10-2
CASSENRQTSTDTQYF
>TRBJ2-7|TRBV6-5
CASRDRGPYEQYF
>TRBJ1-6|TRBV7-9
CASSFGQNNSPLHF
>TRBJ1-5|TRBV15
CATSRETGGNQPQHF
>TRBJ1-2|TRBV18
CASSLGPQVGYTF
>TRBJ2-7|TRBV29-1
CSVGTGPEQYF
>TRBJ2-2|TRBV7-2
CASRSYGGAGELFF
>TRBJ1-1|TRBV15
CATSRTGGRMNTEAFF
>TRBJ2-1|TRBV29-1
CSGGDRGSYNEQFF
>TRBJ1-5|TRBV12-5
CASGLVPITGEVNNQPQHF
>TRBJ2-1|TRBV6-6
CASSYSGTSNEQFF
>TRBJ2-7|TRBV7-2
CASSLVPGGYSYEQYF
>TRBJ2-1|TRBV30
CAWTLRGQGYNEQFF
>TRBJ1-6|TRBV4-3
CASSQVSQGNSPLHF
>TRBJ2-5|TRBV11-2
CASSLDVHQETQYF
>TRBJ2-3|TRBV19
CASTWTRDRVPDTQYF
>TRBJ1-3|TRBV7-6
CASSPGEPGNTIYF
>TRBJ1-5|TRBV5-8
CASSLIRGEDQPQHF
>TRBJ1-5|TRBV27
CASSSNSFGQPQHF
>TRBJ2-3|TRBV27
CASSLGRGTADTQYF
>TRBJ2-3|TRBV10-3
CAISGGRTDTDTQYF
>TRBJ2-6|TRBV18
CASSPTSGANVLTF
>TRBJ2-5|TRBV7-2
CASSLTGEETQYF
>TRBJ2-2|TRBV5-4
CASSPQTVPGELFF
>TRBJ2-6|TRBV6-4
CASSERGATGANVLTF
>TRBJ2-3|TRBV5-5
CASSFLGRQGASTDTQYF
>TRBJ1-5|TRBV6-1
CASSVGGDQPQHF
>TRBJ2-1|TRBV6-1
CASRGTGQTNEQFF
>TRBJ1-1|TRBV12-5
CASGLVQGRISTSMNTEAFF
>TRBJ2-7|TRBV2
CASSGGEGSGTGIDEQYF
>TRBJ2-7|TRBV6-5
CASSLGLAGGREQYF
>TRBJ1-1|TRBV30
CAWSVEGARGAFF
>TRBJ1-1|TRBV6-5
CASSYYLNTEAFF
>TRBJ2-3|TRBV6-5
CASSPPTIPDTQYF
>TRBJ2-5|TRBV4-3
CASSQDPQRRSGTQYF
>TRBJ2-7|TRBV12-5
CASGLINTGQASYEQYF
>TRBJ1-1|TRBV18
CASSPSGQVPGTEAFF
>TRBJ2-7|TRBV5-6
CASSLLGWEQYF
>TRBJ2-5|TRBV5-4
CASSLPQETQYF
>TRBJ2-5|TRBV7-2
CASSIGQAPQETQYF
>TRBJ1-2|TRBV7-9
CASSFILRAEGYGYTF
>TRBJ2-5|TRBV5-6
CASSLTSGITQETQYF
>TRBJ2-7|TRBV7-7
CASSSTGVDEQYF
>TRBJ2-5|TRBV5-1
CASSLAGGETQYF